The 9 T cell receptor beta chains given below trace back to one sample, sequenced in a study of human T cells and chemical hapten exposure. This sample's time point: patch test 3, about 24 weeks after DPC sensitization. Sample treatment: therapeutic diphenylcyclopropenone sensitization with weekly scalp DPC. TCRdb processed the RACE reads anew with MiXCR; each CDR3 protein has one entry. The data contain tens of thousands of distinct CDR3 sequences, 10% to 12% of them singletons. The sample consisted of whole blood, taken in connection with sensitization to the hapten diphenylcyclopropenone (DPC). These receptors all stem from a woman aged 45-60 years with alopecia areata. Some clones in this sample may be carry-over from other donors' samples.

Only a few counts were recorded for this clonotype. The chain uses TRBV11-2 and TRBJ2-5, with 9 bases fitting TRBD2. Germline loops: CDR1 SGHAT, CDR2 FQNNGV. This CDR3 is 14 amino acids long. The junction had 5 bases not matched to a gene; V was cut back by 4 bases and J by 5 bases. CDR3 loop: CASSSTSGLETQYF. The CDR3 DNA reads TGTGCCAGCAGCTCTACTAGCGGGTTGGAGACCCAGTACTTC.

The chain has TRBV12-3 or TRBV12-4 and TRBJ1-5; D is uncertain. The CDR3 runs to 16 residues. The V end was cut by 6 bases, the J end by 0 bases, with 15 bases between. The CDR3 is CASSFLGLYSNQPQHF. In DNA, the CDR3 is TGTGCCAGCAGCTTTCTAGGGCTCTATAGCAATCAGCCCCAGCATTTT.

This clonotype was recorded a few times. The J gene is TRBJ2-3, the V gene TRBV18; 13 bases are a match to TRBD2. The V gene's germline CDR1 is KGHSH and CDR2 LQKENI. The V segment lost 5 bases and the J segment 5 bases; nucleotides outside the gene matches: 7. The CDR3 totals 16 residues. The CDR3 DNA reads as TGTGCCAGCTCAAGCGGACTAGCGGGAGCTGGAGATACGCAGTATTTT. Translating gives CASSSGLAGAGDTQYF.

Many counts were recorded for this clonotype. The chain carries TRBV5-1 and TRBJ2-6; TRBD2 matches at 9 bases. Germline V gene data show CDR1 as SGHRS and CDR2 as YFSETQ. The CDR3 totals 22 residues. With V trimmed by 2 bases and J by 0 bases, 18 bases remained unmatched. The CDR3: CASSFSPLRREGFLSGANVLTF. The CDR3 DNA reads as TGCGCCAGCAGCTTCTCCCCCCTCAGGCGGGAGGGATTCCTCTCTGGGGCCAACGTCCTGACTTTC.

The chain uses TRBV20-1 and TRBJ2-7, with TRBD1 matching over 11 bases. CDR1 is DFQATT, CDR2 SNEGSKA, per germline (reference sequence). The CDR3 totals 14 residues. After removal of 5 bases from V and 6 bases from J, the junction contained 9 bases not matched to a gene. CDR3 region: CSARLDRGRREQYF. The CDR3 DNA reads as TGCAGTGCTCGCCTGGACAGGGGGCGACGCGAGCAGTACTTC.

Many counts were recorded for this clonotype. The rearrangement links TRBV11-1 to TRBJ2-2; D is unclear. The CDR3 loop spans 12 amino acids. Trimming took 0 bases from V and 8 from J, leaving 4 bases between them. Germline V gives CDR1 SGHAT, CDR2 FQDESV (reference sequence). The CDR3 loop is CASSLAMGELFF. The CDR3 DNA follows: TGTGCCAGCAGCTTAGCGATGGGGGAGCTGTTTTTT.

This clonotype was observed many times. The CDR3 region has the DNA TGTGCCAGCAGTTTAAAGCTAGGACAGGGTGGAGGCTACACCTTC. It is translated as CASSLKLGQGGGYTF. The chain uses TRBV12-3 or TRBV12-4 and TRBJ1-2; 8 bases align to TRBD1. V dropped 2 bases and J dropped 8; count of bases not matched to a gene: 10. CDR3 size: 15 residues.

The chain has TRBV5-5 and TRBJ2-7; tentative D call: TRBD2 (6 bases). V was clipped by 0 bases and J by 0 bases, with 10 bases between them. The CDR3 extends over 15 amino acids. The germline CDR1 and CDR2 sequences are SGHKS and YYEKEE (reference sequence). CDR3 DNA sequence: TGTGCCAGCAGCTTGGCCGCGGGGAGCTCCTACGAGCAGTACTTC. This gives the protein CASSLAAGSSYEQYF.

The CDR3, as DNA: TGTGCCAGCAGTCTTCCTAGCTCTGGGGCCAACGTCCTGACTTTC. Protein: CASSLPSSGANVLTF. The J gene is TRBJ2-6, the V gene TRBV28; D is ambiguous. Per germline, CDR1 MDHEN and CDR2 SYDVKM. This CDR3 has 15 amino acids. Trimming left V 5 bases short and J 0 bases short, with 8 bases between. The whole variable domain, remainder taken from reference TRBV28 and TRBJ2-6, is DVKVTQSSRYLVKRTGEKVFLECVQDMDHENMFWYRQDPGLGLRLIYFSYDVKMKEKGDIPEGYSVSREKKERFSLILESASTNQTSMYLCASSLPSSGANVLTFGAGSRLTVL.